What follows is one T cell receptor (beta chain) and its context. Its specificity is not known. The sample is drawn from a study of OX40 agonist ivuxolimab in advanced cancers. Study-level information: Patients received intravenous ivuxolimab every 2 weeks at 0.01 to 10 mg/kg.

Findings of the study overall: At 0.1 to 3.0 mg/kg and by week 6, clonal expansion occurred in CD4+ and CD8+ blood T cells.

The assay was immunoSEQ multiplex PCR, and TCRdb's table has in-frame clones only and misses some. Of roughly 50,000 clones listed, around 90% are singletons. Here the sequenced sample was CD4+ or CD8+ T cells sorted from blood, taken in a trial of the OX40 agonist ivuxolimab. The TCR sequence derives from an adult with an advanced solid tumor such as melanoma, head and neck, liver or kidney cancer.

In nucleotides, the CDR3 is TGTGCCAGCAGCCACGGCTACGAGCAGTACTTC. As protein: CASSHGYEQYF. J is TRBJ2-7 and V is TRBV5-5, with D uncertain. This CDR3 region has 11 residues. Germline CDR1 and CDR2: SGHKS and YYEKEE (reference sequence). V gave up 4 bases and J gave up 3 bases, with 5 bases separating them.